One and the same sample provided the 12 T cell receptor beta chains below, sequenced in a study of PD-L1 blockade in urothelial cancer. Time point of the sample: peripheral blood 6 weeks after treatment start. Data came from immunoSEQ multiplex PCR; TCRdb stores just in-frame clones and leaves some out. The data hold 120,000 or so clones, with about 82% observed a single time. The material sequenced was PBMCs, taken around atezolizumab (anti-PD-L1) treatment. These TCRs come from a man between 45 and 60 years old with urothelial cancer.

J is TRBJ1-1 and V is TRBV5-8; 7 bases fit TRBD1. The germline CDR1 and CDR2 sequences are SGHTS and YDEGEE. V lost 3 bases and J lost 7; bases outside the gene matches: 12. This CDR3 spans 15 amino acids. This CDR3 reads CASSWLDRALGEAFF. The CDR3 DNA follows: TGTGCCAGCAGCTGGCTTGACAGGGCTCTGGGTGAAGCTTTCTTT.

The V and J genes are TRBV6-4 and TRBJ1-5; 8 bases agree with TRBD1. CDR3 length equals 19 residues. V trimming: 1 base; J trimming: 0 bases; junction bases outside the gene matches: 11. Germline V CDR1 and CDR2: MRHNA, SNTAGT. As DNA, the CDR3 is TGTGCCAGCAGTGACTGGGGGACAGGAGGGGGGTATAGCAATCAGCCCCAGCATTTT. Its protein product is CASSDWGTGGGYSNQPQHF.

The V call is TRBV2, the J call TRBJ2-5; 8 bases map to TRBD1. The J call may be incorrect, as the DNA end agrees better with TRBJ2-7. The CDR3 runs 16 residues. In germline, CDR1 is SNHLY, CDR2 FYNNEI. CDR3 sequence reads: CASSEFIGTGDYEQYF. The CDR3 coding sequence is TGTGCCAGCAGTGAGTTTATAGGGACAGGAGATTACGAGCAGTACTTC.

The J gene is TRBJ2-1, the V gene TRBV5-8; TRBD2 might be the D (7 bases). The CDR3 runs 13 residues. The V gene lost 8 bases and the J gene lost 6 bases, with 15 bases spanning the gap. Germline lookup yields CDR1 SGHTS and CDR2 YDEGEE. CDR3 nucleotide sequence: TGTGCCAGGAGGGGGGGTGGCGGCAATGAGCAGTTCTTC. Encoded protein: CARRGGGGNEQFF.

The V gene is TRBV7-6, the J gene TRBJ2-7; D possibly corresponds to TRBD2 (6 bases). V lost 0 bases, J lost 2 bases, and 17 bases lay in between. Looked up from germline, CDR1 is SGHVS and CDR2 is FNYEAQ. The CDR3 is made up of 17 amino acids. The CDR3 sequence: CASSLAGRMSSAYEQYF. CDR3 coding DNA: TGTGCCAGCAGCTTAGCGGGGAGGATGAGTTCGGCCTACGAGCAGTACTTC. Filled out from reference TRBV7-6 and TRBJ2-7, the complete variable domain reads GAGVSQSPRYKVTKRGQDVALRCDPISGHVSLYWYRQALGQGPEFLTYFNYEAQQDKSGLPNDRFSAERPEGSISTLTIQRTEQRDSAMYRCASSLAGRMSSAYEQYFGPGTRLTVT.

V is TRBV5-6 and J is TRBJ1-5; D possibly corresponds to TRBD1 (6 bases). This CDR3 region has 14 residues. V was trimmed by 4 bases and J by 8 bases, leaving 16 bases between them. Germline V gene sequence: CDR1 SGHDT, CDR2 YYEEEE. The CDR3 loop reads CASSGGGGLEPQHF. CDR3 nucleotide sequence: TGTGCCAGCAGCGGAGGGGGAGGGTTGGAGCCCCAGCATTTT.

This rearrangement joins TRBV5-1 to TRBJ2-5; D perhaps matches TRBD2 (5 bases). The CDR3 consists of 15 residues. In germline, CDR1 is SGHRS, CDR2 YFSETQ. V lost 2 bases and J 3 bases, leaving 14 bases between the germline ends. In DNA form, the CDR3 reads TGCGCCAGCAGCTTCCGGACGGACGGGAAAGAGACCCAGTACTTC. Its protein is CASSFRTDGKETQYF.

This sequence joins TRBV29-1 and TRBJ2-7; 9 nucleotides align to TRBD2. CDR1 and CDR2 (germline): SQVTM, ANQGSEA. The length of the CDR3 is 15 residues. V was clipped by 3 bases and J by 2 bases; unmatched bases: 8. The CDR3 region has the DNA TGCAGCGTTGATTCGCTTAGCGGGAGACCCTACGAGCAGTACTTC. Protein product: CSVDSLSGRPYEQYF.

The gene calls are TRBV5-1 and TRBJ2-6; a possible D gene is TRBD1 (5 bases). CDR1 SGHRS and CDR2 YFSETQ come from the germline V gene. The CDR3 has 19 amino acids. V was clipped by 0 bases and J by 0 bases, with 16 bases between them. The CDR3 reads CASSLAGINRSSGANVLTF. DNA of the CDR3: TGCGCCAGCAGCTTGGCTGGAATAAACAGGAGCTCTGGGGCCAACGTCCTGACTTTC. Full variable domain (remainder filled in from reference TRBV5-1 and TRBJ2-6): KAGVTQTPRYLIKTRGQQVTLSCSPISGHRSVSWYQQTPGQGLQFLFEYFSETQRNKGNFPGRFSGRQFSNSRSEMNVSTLELGDSALYLCASSLAGINRSSGANVLTFGAGSRLTVL.

The genes are TRBV4-2 and TRBJ2-3, with 9 bases that match TRBD2. Per germline, CDR1 LGHNA and CDR2 YNFKEQ. The CDR3 has 18 amino acids. The V segment lost 1 base and the J segment 0 bases; nucleotides outside the gene matches: 8. This chain's CDR3 is CASSQVANSGGSTDTQYF. CDR3 DNA: TGTGCCAGCAGCCAAGTTGCAAATAGCGGGGGAAGCACAGATACGCAGTATTTT.

This sequence joins TRBV19 and TRBJ1-1; 8 bases are shared with TRBD1. V was pared by 3 bases and J by 4 bases, with 4 bases of the junction left unmatched. The CDR3 has 14 amino acids. Germline loops: CDR1 LNHDA, CDR2 SQIVND (reference sequence). The CDR3 region has the DNA TGTGCCAGTAGTATCGGACAGGGCGGCACTGAAGCTTTCTTT. This encodes CASSIGQGGTEAFF.

This clone was observed a single time. The chain recombines TRBV7-9 with TRBJ2-7; 8 bases map to TRBD1. Germline values: CDR1 SEHNR, CDR2 FQNEAQ (reference sequence). This CDR3 has 14 amino acids. V lost 1 base, J lost 1 base, and 0 bases stayed unmatched. The CDR3 reads CASSLGTGSYEQYF. The CDR3 DNA reads as TGTGCCAGCAGCTTAGGGACAGGGTCCTACGAGCAGTACTTC.